A single sample is the source of the 9 T cell receptor beta chains below, sequenced in a study of CD8 T cells in Susac syndrome. The RNA, about 0.5 to 1 ug, was put through reverse transcription using random hexamers. TCRdb re-derived calls from the immunoSEQ multiplex PCR reads in MiXCR, one entry per CDR3 protein. The sample includes around 150,000 distinct CDR3 sequences, roughly 94% of them seen just once. Specimen: CD4+ T cells from PBMCs. The source is a human donor with multiple sclerosis.

This clonotype was recorded only once. V gene TRBV5-7 combines with J gene TRBJ2-5; no clear D. TRBV5-7 falls under the ORF class, with uncertain function. The V gene lost 0 bases and the J gene lost 9 bases, with 6 bases spanning the gap. CDR3 size: 11 residues. This chain's CDR3 is CASSLDLSQYF. CDR3 bases: TGTGCCAGCAGCTTGGACCTCTCCCAGTACTTC.

The chain joins TRBV12-3 or TRBV12-4 to TRBJ1-5; the D gene is possibly TRBD1 (6 bases). The germline V and J ends were trimmed by 5 bases and 11 bases, with 19 bases remaining between them. The CDR3 extends over 14 amino acids. The CDR3 region is CASSTGRPPMTQHF. As DNA, the CDR3 is TGTGCCAGCAGTACAGGGCGCCCCCCGATGACCCAGCATTTT.

The chain carries TRBV20-1 and TRBJ2-2; possibly TRBD2 for D (5 bases). Trimming removed 2 bases at V and 6 bases at J, with 13 bases between. CDR1 DFQATT and CDR2 SNEGSKA come from the germline V gene (reference sequence). This CDR3 region has 14 residues. The CDR3 is CSARSGFASGELFF. The CDR3 DNA follows: TGCAGTGCTAGATCGGGATTCGCGTCCGGGGAGCTGTTTTTT.

The chain uses TRBV20-1 and TRBJ2-3, with 12 bases fitting TRBD2. Losses at the gene ends were 5 bases for V and 1 base for J; bases not matched to a gene: 4. The CDR3 has 15 residues. Germline V lookup: CDR1 DFQATT, CDR2 SNEGSKA (reference sequence). CDR3 sequence reads: CSAYPSGRGTDTQYF. In DNA, the CDR3 is TGCAGTGCTTACCCTAGCGGGAGGGGCACAGATACGCAGTATTTT.

The gene calls are TRBV19 and TRBJ2-5; D is perhaps TRBD2 (5 bases). Deletions cut 7 bases from V and 1 base from J, with 10 bases between. CDR1 is LNHDA and CDR2 is SQIVND in the germline V gene (reference sequence). The CDR3 consists of 13 residues. CDR3 in DNA: TGTGCCAGTAAGCGGAGGCCCCAAGAGACCCAGTACTTC. It yields the protein CASKRRPQETQYF.

This chain joins TRBV15 and TRBJ1-5; no reliable D call. There are 17 residues in the CDR3. Germline CDR1 and CDR2: LNHNV and YYDKDF (reference sequence). Trimming took 1 base from V and 0 from J, leaving 13 bases between them. The DNA of the CDR3 is TGTGCCACCAGCAGAGGACACGCCGATTATAGCAATCAGCCCCAGCATTTT. Residues: CATSRGHADYSNQPQHF.

The rearrangement links TRBV20-1 to TRBJ2-1; 9 bases match TRBD2. The V gene end was trimmed by 0 bases and the J gene end by 7 bases; junction bases not matched to a gene: 10. The CDR3 consists of 16 residues. The germline CDR1 and CDR2 sequences are DFQATT and SNEGSKA (reference sequence). CDR3 sequence (DNA): TGCAGTGCTAGAGACCCTCGGACTAGCGAGGGGAATGAGCAGTTCTTC. Protein sequence: CSARDPRTSEGNEQFF.

The chain uses TRBV24-1 and TRBJ1-5, with TRBD1 as a possible D gene (5 bases). V lost 3 bases to trimming and J lost 8 bases, with 10 bases between them. This CDR3 region has 13 residues. CDR1 KGHDR and CDR2 SFDVKD come from the germline V gene. The CDR3 protein is CATSDLRGEPQHF. In DNA form, the CDR3 reads TGTGCCACCAGTGATCTAAGAGGGGAGCCCCAGCATTTT.

The V and J genes are TRBV20-1 and TRBJ1-4, with D tentatively TRBD1 (6 bases). Trimming took 6 bases from V and 7 from J, leaving 18 bases between them. Germline values: CDR1 DFQATT, CDR2 SNEGSKA (reference sequence). The CDR3 covers 14 residues. CDR3 sequence (DNA): TGCAGTGCCCCACATGGGGGGCGCGGTGAAAAACTGTTTTTT. Translating gives CSAPHGGRGEKLFF.